The 3 T cell receptor beta chains presented below share a single source sample, sequenced in a study of neoadjuvant anti-PD-1 for oral cavity cancer. Using immunoSEQ multiplex PCR, the repertoire was profiled, and TCRdb retains in-frame clones only, with some absent. The data show about 9,800 clones, under 75% seen once. Time point specified: after neoadjuvant nivolumab, at surgical resection. The specimen was PBMCs, collected after nivolumab (anti-PD-1) treatment. These TCRs come from a person between 35 and 79 years old with oral cavity squamous cell carcinoma.

This chain links TRBV9 with TRBJ1-6; the D is unclear. The CDR3 runs to 14 residues. Germline V CDR1 and CDR2: SGDLS, YYNGEE. The V and J ends lost 7 bases and 8 bases respectively, with 16 bases between them. Here the CDR3 reads CASSNGGFDSPLHF. The CDR3 DNA reads as TGTGCCAGCTCAAATGGTGGTTTCGATTCACCCCTCCACTTT. Full variable domain (remainder filled in from reference TRBV9 and TRBJ1-6): DSGVTQTPKHLITATGQRVTLRCSPRSGDLSVYWYQQSLDQGLQFLIQYYNGEERAKGNILERFSAQQFPDLHSELNLSSLELGDSALYFCASSNGGFDSPLHFGNGTRLTVT.

This clone was observed once. For the CDR3, the DNA is TGTGCCAGCAGCTTACCTAGCGGGGGGGCCGGGGAGCTGTTTTTT. This encodes CASSLPSGGAGELFF. This chain uses TRBV7-8 with TRBJ2-2; 12 nucleotides agree with TRBD2. V gave up 2 bases and J gave up 6 bases; unmatched junction bases: 1. The CDR3 has 15 amino acids. The germline V gene has CDR1 SGHVS and CDR2 FQNEAQ.

The genes are TRBV14 and TRBJ1-1; D gene ambiguous. Germline V CDR1 and CDR2: SGHDN, FVKESK. V lost 0 bases and J 2 bases, leaving 7 bases between the germline ends. CDR3 length: 14 residues. DNA of the CDR3: TGTGCCAGCAGCCAAGATTGGGCTAACACTGAAGCTTTCTTT. Protein product: CASSQDWANTEAFF.